Following are 13 T cell receptor delta chains from one sample sequenced in a study of gamma-delta T cells after stem cell transplantation. TCRdb re-called the RT-PCR reads through CATT. The table has fewer than 2,000 delta-chain clones, under 2% seen once. The sequenced material came from gamma-delta T cells. These receptors originate from a human donor. It is not recorded whose cells these are; they may come from a transplant donor.

This clone was seen a handful of times. A junction end diverges from the germline sequence, so it may reflect a read error. Additional DNA sequences in this sample encode the identical CDR3. The J gene is TRDJ1, the V gene TRDV2; 12 nucleotides align to TRDD3. There are 15 residues in the CDR3. Germline loops: CDR1 GEAIGNYY, CDR2 EKD. CDR3 amino acids: CACDPLLGDTGKLIF. The CDR3 coding sequence is TGTGCCTGTGACCCTCTACTGGGGGATACCGGTAAACTCATCTTT.

On this clone: Translating this DNA gives a protein that differs at residue 3 from the TCRdb one, which belongs to a much larger clone; a read error is likely, and the protein shown is this translation. The J gene is TRDJ1, the V gene TRDV2; 12 bases match TRDD3. CDR3 length: 15 amino acids. Germline loops: CDR1 GEAIGNYY, CDR2 EKD. CDR3 sequence reads: CAYDPLLGDTGKLIF. In nucleotides, the CDR3 is TGTGCCTATGACCCCTTACTGGGGGATACCGGTAAACTCATCTTT.

This clone was found many times. The protein recorded in TCRdb matches a much larger clone and deviates from this DNA's translation at residue 10, suggesting a read error; the protein here is obtained by translating the DNA. The rearrangement uses TRDV3 and TRDJ1; D may be TRDD2 (5 bases). The V end lost 2 bases, the J end lost 4 bases, and 20 bases lay between the germline ends. Germline V lookup: CDR1 TVYSNPD, CDR2 GDNSRS (reference sequence). The CDR3 spans 15 residues. In nucleotides, the CDR3 is TGTGCCTTTGGAAACTTCCCCCTCAACATCGATAAACTCATCTTT. This codes for CAFGNFPLNIDKLIF.

Remarks on this clone: TCRdb assigns this DNA the protein of a much larger clone, which departs from its translation at residue 3; this likely reflects a read error, and the protein shown comes from translating the DNA. CDR3 in amino acids: CARDVLGDTKEDTDKLIF. The CDR3 DNA is TGTGCCCGTGACGTACTGGGGGATACGAAGGAGGACACCGATAAACTCATCTTT. The rearrangement links TRDV2 to TRDJ1; TRDD3 agrees at 13 bases. Germline CDR1 is GEAIGNYY and CDR2 is EKD. The CDR3 length is 18 residues.

This clone is medium-sized. In the same sample, other DNA sequences code for this CDR3. The chain recombines TRDV2 with TRDJ1, with D perhaps matching TRDD3 (6 bases). This CDR3 has 14 residues. CDR1 and CDR2 (germline): GEAIGNYY, EKD. V lost 0 bases and J 1 base, leaving 8 bases between the germline ends. CDR3 DNA: TGTGCCTGTGACACCGTGGGGGGCACCGATAAACTCATCTTT. Protein sequence: CACDTVGGTDKLIF.

This clone was observed at least ten times. The J gene is TRDJ1, the V gene TRDV1; TRDD2 agrees at 9 bases. CDR1 and CDR2 from the germline V gene are TSWWSYY and QGS. CDR3 size: 21 residues. Trimming cost V 5 bases and J 2 bases; bases outside gene matches: 24. CDR3 nucleotide sequence: TGTGCTCTTGGGTCCCCTTCCTACGTCGTGGGGGCCCCGTACAATACCGATAAACTCATCTTT. The encoded protein is CALGSPSYVVGAPYNTDKLIF.

This clone was seen only a few times. It differs at one base from a far larger clone, so likely a read error. Other DNA sequences in this specimen translate into the identical CDR3. The chain uses TRDV2 and TRDJ1; D perhaps matches TRDD3 (6 bases). Germline V gives CDR1 GEAIGNYY, CDR2 EKD. CDR3 length equals 14 residues. The DNA for the CDR3 is TGCGCCTGTGACACCTGGGGATCTACCGATAAACTCATCTTT. Translated: CACDTWGSTDKLIF.

This clone is judged medium-sized. The same CDR3 arises from other DNA sequences in this sample as well. The chain links TRDV1 to TRDJ1; 12 nucleotides agree with TRDD3. Germline V gene lookup returns CDR1 TSWWSYY and CDR2 QGS. The V and J ends lost 2 bases and 0 bases, in that order; junction bases with no gene match: 16. CDR3 size: 21 residues. The CDR3 sequence is CALGEISYSWGIRGDTDKLIF. CDR3 DNA sequence: TGTGCTCTTGGGGAAATTTCCTACTCCTGGGGGATACGAGGCGACACCGATAAACTCATCTTT.

The table lists this clone with a few counts. A far larger clone is off by one base, so a read error is likely. Within the sample, other DNA sequences also encode this same CDR3. The V and J genes are TRDV2 and TRDJ1; the D gene is possibly TRDD3 (5 bases). Germline V gene lookup returns CDR1 GEAIGNYY and CDR2 EKD. The length of the CDR3 is 17 residues. The CDR3 DNA is TGCGCCTGTGACGGGATTGACGCCCGTATAAAAAACGATAAACTCATCTTT. This sequence encodes CACDGIDARIKNDKLIF.

This clone was observed a handful of times. This likely stems from a read error, as it lies one base from a far larger clone. Other nucleotide sequences from this sample produce the same CDR3. The chain links TRDV2 to TRDJ1, with 8 bases fitting TRDD3. CDR3 length equals 20 residues. Trimming took 0 bases from V and 0 from J; bases not matched to a gene: 17. In germline, CDR1 is GEAIGNYY, CDR2 EKD. DNA of the CDR3: TGTGCCTGTGACACCGTGGTCCGCGGGGGATATGTGGGGCACACCGATAAACTCATCTTT. Its translation is CACDTVVRGGYVGHTDKLIF.

This clone was seen more than once but under ten times. The amino acid sequence in TCRdb belongs to a much larger clone and departs from this DNA's translation at residue 14, likely a sequencing read error; the sequence shown is translated from the DNA. This chain links TRDV2 with TRDJ1; D remains unclear. The CDR3 is 16 residues long. Germline values: CDR1 GEAIGNYY, CDR2 EKD. CDR3 loop: CACDTVGLELGDKPIF. The CDR3 DNA reads as TGTGCCTGTGACACCGTCGGCCTGGAGTTGGGCGATAAACCCATCTTT.

Regarding this clone: Other DNA sequences in the same sample also yield this CDR3. The genes are TRDV1 and TRDJ1; the D gene is possibly TRDD3 (6 bases). Germline CDR1 and CDR2: TSWWSYY and QGS. This CDR3 contains 25 residues. V shed 3 bases and J shed 0 bases, with 41 bases lying between them. This CDR3 is CALGESPATPHQFPWGFSYTDKLIF. The DNA for the CDR3 is TGTGCTCTTGGGGAGAGCCCCGCTACCCCGCACCAGTTCCCTTGGGGGTTCTCATACACCGATAAACTCATCTTT.

This clone was seen a handful of times. TCRdb records a much larger clone's protein for this DNA, with a difference at residue 12 that likely arises from a read error; the protein given is the translation of the DNA. V is TRDV2 and J is TRDJ1, with 8 nucleotides matching TRDD3. Germline V gene lookup returns CDR1 GEAIGNYY and CDR2 EKD. The CDR3 spans 16 residues. The CDR3 is CACDILGGKYTNKLIF. Written as DNA, the CDR3 is TGTGCCTGTGACATACTGGGGGGCAAGTACACCAATAAACTCATCTTT.